The TCR beta chain described here comes from a study of blood T cell repertoires in COVID-19 (dated by TCRdb to 2018 to 2020). Notes on the research overall: The collaborator samples originated in the United States, Italy and Spain and spanned the acute and convalescent phases of COVID-19. The prospective study material was composed of cDNA or gDNA derived from T cells, B-cell-depleted T cells, or PBMCs. The dataset comprised deeply sampled blood TCRbeta repertoires from subjects exposed to, actively infected with, or recovered from COVID-19. The repertoires were made available in a free public database intended to serve as a resource for research on the immune response to SARS-CoV-2. Samples were obtained from the ongoing ImmuneRACE study (first 160 participants) and from approximately 1,200 subjects provided by 6 global collaborators. The sample metadata nearly always contained a de-identified subject ID, COVID-19 status, age in years and sex. HLA class I and class II types, where available, came from metadata supplied by the sample provider rather than from assay-based typing. Paper-wide results and their limitations: The quantity of clinical and demographic metadata differed by source and by participant and was supplied without curation.

Whole blood was collected in K2EDTA tubes by collaborating institutions according to the institutions' own protocols. Collaborator samples were shipped for TCRbeta analysis as frozen whole blood, isolated PBMCs, or DNA extracted from either sample type. The immunoSEQ Assay, a bias-controlled multiplex PCR, was used to amplify TCRbeta CDR3 regions from genomic DNA. The study's processing was this. The number of nucleated cells in each sample was estimated by amplification of reference gene primers within the assay. To quantify the absolute abundance of each unique TCRbeta CDR3 rearrangement, sequence reads were collapsed and filtered. For each sample, productive Simpson clonality was calculated as the square root of Simpson's diversity index across productive rearrangements. The source is immuneACCESS, and TCRdb retained only in-frame sequences with V and J called. Part of the clones is not carried over; for the studies checked, unresolved V genes explain less than half of this, and the remainder is unexplained. V and J calls and clone size come straight from that table; D and trimming were deduced from the DNA. A total of about 95,000 clones appear in this sample, 70% to 90% of them only once. The ten largest clones capture 15% to 20% of the sample.

From V the trimming removes 8 bases and from J it removes 4 bases, while the gene matches leave 11 bases of the junction unaccounted for. From the cysteine through the phenylalanine, the CDR3 covers 15 amino acids. The read is trimmed to its CDR3 DNA, 45 bases read in frame from base 1. CDR1 and CDR2 are drawn from the germline V gene: MDHEN, SYDVKM. With respect to this clone: The antigen this receptor binds is unknown. Base quality data are lacking; no much larger clone is found one base away.

The chain is made from TRBV28 and TRBJ2-5; 9 bases in between match TRBD1. The specimen sequenced was peripheral blood. This TCR derives from a human donor in a cohort sampled during active COVID-19. CDR3 reads: CASREAGQGRETQYF. The nucleotides read TGTGCCAGCCGAGAAGCGGGACAGGGTCGAGAGACCCAGTACTTC.